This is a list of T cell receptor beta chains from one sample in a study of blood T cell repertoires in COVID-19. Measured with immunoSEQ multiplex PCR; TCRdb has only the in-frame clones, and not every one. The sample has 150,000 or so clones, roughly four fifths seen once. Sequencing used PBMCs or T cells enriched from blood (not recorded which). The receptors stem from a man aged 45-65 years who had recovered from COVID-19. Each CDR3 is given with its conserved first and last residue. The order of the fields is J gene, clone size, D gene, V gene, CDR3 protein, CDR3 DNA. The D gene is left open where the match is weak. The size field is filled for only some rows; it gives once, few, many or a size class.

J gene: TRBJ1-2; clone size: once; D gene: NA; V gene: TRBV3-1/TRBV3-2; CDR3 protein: CASSQLTGANYGYTF; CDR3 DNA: TGTGCCAGCAGCCAGTTGACAGGAGCTAACTATGGCTACACCTTC
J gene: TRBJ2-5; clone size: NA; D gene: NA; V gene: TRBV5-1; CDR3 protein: CASSLQAGRVGETQYF; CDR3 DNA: TGCGCCAGCAGCTTGCAGGCAGGGCGTGTGGGGGAGACCCAGTACTTC
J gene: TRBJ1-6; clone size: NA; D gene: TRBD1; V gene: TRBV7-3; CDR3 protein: CASSFDRGSPLHF; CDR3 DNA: TGTGCCAGCAGCTTCGACAGGGGTTCACCCCTCCACTTT
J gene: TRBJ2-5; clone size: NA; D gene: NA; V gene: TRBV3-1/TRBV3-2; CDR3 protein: CASSQVRRGPQTQYF; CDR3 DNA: TGTGCCAGCAGCCAAGTACGTAGGGGTCCGCAGACCCAGTACTTC
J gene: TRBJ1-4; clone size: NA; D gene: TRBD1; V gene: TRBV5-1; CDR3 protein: CASSRSGTGNEKLFF; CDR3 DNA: TGCGCCAGCAGCCGCTCCGGGACAGGGAATGAAAAACTGTTTTTT
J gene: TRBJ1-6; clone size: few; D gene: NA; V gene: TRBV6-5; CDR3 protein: CASSQPGQNSPLHF; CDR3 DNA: TGTGCCAGCAGCCAGCCGGGACAAAATTCACCCCTCCACTTT
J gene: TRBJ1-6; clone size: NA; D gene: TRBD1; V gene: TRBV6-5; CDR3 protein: CASKPEQGAHSPLHF; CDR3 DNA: TGTGCCAGCAAACCAGAACAGGGGGCTCATTCACCCCTCCACTTT
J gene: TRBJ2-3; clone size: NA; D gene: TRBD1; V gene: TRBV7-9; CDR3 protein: CASSPGTGGFTRTDTQYF; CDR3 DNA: TGTGCCAGCAGCCCCGGGACAGGGGGTTTTACCCGCACAGATACGCAGTATTTT
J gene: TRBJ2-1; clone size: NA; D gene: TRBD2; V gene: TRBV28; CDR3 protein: CASIGGADNEQFF; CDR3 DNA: TGTGCCAGCATCGGGGGGGCGGACAATGAGCAGTTCTTC
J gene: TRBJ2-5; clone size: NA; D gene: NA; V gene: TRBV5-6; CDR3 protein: CASSMRGRRETQYF; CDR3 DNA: TGTGCCAGCAGCATGAGGGGGAGAAGGGAGACCCAGTACTTC
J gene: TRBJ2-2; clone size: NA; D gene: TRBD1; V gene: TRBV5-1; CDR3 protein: CASSLLSGQANTGELFF; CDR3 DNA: TGCGCCAGCAGCTTGTTGTCGGGACAGGCGAACACCGGGGAGCTGTTTTTT
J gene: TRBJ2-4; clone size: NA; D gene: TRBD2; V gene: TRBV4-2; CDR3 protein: CASSQEVRTSGSAVRNIQYF; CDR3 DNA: TGTGCCAGCAGCCAAGAAGTCCGGACTAGCGGGAGTGCGGTAAGAAACATTCAGTACTTC
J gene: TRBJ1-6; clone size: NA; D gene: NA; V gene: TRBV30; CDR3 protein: CAWSVRVGYYNSPLHF; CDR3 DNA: TGTGCCTGGAGTGTACGCGTCGGTTACTATAATTCACCCCTCCACTTT
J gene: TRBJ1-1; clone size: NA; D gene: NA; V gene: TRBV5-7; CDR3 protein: CASSSAGAGKAFF; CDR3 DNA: TGTGCCAGCAGTTCAGCAGGGGCTGGCAAAGCTTTCTTT
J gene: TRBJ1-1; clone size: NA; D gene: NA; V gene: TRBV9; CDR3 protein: CASSVGSGVTEAFF; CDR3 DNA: TGTGCCAGCAGCGTAGGTTCAGGGGTCACTGAAGCTTTCTTT
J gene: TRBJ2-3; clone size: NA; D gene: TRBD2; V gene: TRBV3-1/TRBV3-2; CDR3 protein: CASSQPGIGRGGRAQYF; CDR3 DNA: TGTGCCAGCAGCCAACCGGGTATCGGGCGGGGGGGAAGAGCGCAGTATTTT
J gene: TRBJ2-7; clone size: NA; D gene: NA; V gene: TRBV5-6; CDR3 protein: CASRRGYEQYF; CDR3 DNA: TGTGCCAGCAGGAGAGGCTACGAGCAGTACTTC
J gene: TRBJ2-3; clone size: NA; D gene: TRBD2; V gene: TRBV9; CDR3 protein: CASSVFPSGASGDTQYF; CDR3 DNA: TGTGCCAGCAGCGTATTCCCTAGCGGGGCCTCGGGAGATACGCAGTATTTT
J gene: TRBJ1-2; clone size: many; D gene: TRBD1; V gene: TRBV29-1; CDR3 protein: CSAMGTAKNYGYTF; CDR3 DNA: TGCAGCGCCATGGGGACAGCCAAGAACTATGGCTACACCTTC
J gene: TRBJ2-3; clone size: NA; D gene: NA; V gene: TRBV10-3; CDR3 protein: CAISDSFSSTDTQYF; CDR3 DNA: TGTGCCATCAGTGATAGTTTCTCTAGCACAGATACGCAGTATTTT
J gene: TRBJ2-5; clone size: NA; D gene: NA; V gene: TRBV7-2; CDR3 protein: CASSLAGRETQYF; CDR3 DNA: TGTGCCAGCAGCTTAGCAGGGAGAGAGACCCAGTACTTC
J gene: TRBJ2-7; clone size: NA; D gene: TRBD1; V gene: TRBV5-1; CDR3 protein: CASSLAGTGSIEQYF; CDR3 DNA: TGCGCCAGCAGCTTGGCTGGGACAGGGTCCATCGAGCAGTACTTC
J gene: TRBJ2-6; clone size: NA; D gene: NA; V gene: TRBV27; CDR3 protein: CASSGGLSGANVLTF; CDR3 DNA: TGTGCCAGCAGTGGTGGGCTCTCTGGGGCCAACGTCCTGACTTTC
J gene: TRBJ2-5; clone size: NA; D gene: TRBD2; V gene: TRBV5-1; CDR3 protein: CASSLSGSETQYF; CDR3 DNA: TGCGCCAGCAGCTTGAGCGGGAGCGAGACCCAGTACTTC
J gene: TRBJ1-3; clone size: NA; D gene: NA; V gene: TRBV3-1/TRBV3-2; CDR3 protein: CASNFIGNTIYF; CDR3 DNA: TGTGCCAGCAACTTCATTGGAAACACCATATATTTT
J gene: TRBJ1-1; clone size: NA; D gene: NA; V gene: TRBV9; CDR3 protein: CASSTFWGRGYGEAFF; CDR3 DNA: TGTGCCAGCAGCACATTTTGGGGCAGGGGATATGGTGAAGCTTTCTTT
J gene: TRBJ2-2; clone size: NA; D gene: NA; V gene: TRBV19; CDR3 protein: CAGGDLNTGELFF; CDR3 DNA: TGTGCCGGAGGTGACTTGAACACCGGGGAGCTGTTTTTT
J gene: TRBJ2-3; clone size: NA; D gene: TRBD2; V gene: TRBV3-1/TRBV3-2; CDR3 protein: CASSPSGGPDTQYF; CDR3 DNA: TGTGCCAGCAGCCCTAGCGGGGGGCCAGATACGCAGTATTTT
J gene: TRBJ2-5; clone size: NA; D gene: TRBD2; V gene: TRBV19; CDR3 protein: CASSIDSTTSGREETQYF; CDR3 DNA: TGTGCCAGTAGTATAGATAGTACGACTAGCGGGAGGGAAGAGACCCAGTACTTC
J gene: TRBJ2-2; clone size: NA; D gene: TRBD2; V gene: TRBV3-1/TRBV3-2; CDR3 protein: CASSPRTSPNTGELFF; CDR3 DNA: TGTGCCAGCAGCCCCCGGACTAGCCCTAACACCGGGGAGCTGTTTTTT
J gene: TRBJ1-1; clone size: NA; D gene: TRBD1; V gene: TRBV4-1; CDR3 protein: CASSRQGAAMNTEAFF; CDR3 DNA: TGCGCCAGCAGCCGACAGGGGGCGGCCATGAACACTGAAGCTTTCTTT
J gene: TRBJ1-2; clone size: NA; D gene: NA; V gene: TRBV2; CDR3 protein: CASSEQGKAYGYTF; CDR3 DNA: TGTGCCAGCAGTGAGCAGGGGAAGGCTTATGGCTACACCTTC
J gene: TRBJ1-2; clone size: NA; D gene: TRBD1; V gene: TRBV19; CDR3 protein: CASSIVGVSTGNYGYTF; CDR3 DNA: TGTGCCAGTAGTATCGTTGGTGTGTCGACAGGGAACTATGGCTACACCTTC
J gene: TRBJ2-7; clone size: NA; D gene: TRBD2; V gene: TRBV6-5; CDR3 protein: CASTLSREGEQYF; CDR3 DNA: TGTGCCAGCACCTTGAGCCGGGAGGGCGAGCAGTACTTC
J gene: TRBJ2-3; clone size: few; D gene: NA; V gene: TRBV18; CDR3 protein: CASSRSVADTQYF; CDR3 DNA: TGTGCCAGCTCACGCTCGGTGGCAGATACGCAGTATTTT
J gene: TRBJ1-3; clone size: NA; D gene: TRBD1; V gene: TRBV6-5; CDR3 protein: CASSYGTGTGNTIYF; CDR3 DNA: TGTGCCAGCAGTTACGGGACAGGCACTGGAAACACCATATATTTT
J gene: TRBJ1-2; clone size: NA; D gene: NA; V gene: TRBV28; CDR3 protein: CASRGSPNYGYTF; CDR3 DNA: TGTGCCAGCAGGGGCAGCCCTAACTATGGCTACACCTTC
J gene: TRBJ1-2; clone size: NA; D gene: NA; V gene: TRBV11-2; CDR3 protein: CASSPRAGGDYGYTF; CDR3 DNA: TGTGCCAGCAGCCCCAGGGCCGGAGGGGACTATGGCTACACCTTC